Listed below are T cell receptor beta chains from one sample, sequenced in a study of cytomegalovirus exposure and HLA in healthy donors. Clones were sequenced by immunoSEQ multiplex PCR, and TCRdb holds only the in-frame ones, with some missing. The sample shows roughly 140,000 clones, 65% to 80% of them seen only once. The sequenced sample consisted of PBMCs. These receptors originate from a woman in her thirties or forties in good health and CMV-seronegative. CDR3s include the opening cysteine and the closing phenylalanine or tryptophan.

TRBJ2-3 15 TRBV19 CASSIAVTSTDTQYF
TRBJ1-2 16 TRBV4-1 CASSQVGRGSNYGYTF
TRBJ1-2 16 TRBV7-8 CASSLAVAGTLNGYTF
TRBJ2-7 15 TRBV5-4 CASSLDSLAGFEQYF
TRBJ1-2 14 TRBV5-4 CASSLDRTNYGYTF
TRBJ2-3 16 TRBV7-8 CASSPRTDSSTDTQYF
TRBJ1-1 15 TRBV11-2 CASSLEGGLNTEAFF
TRBJ2-5 13 TRBV5-1 CASTGEARETQYF
TRBJ1-2 13 TRBV18 CASSPATGNGYTF
TRBJ2-7 13 TRBV7-8 CASSIGTGGEQYF
TRBJ1-2 15 TRBV5-3 CARSMSGGRSYGYTF
TRBJ1-2 12 TRBV7-9 CSSSPGAYGYTF
TRBJ1-3 16 TRBV25-1 CASSPFGDYSGNTIYF
TRBJ1-2 15 TRBV7-9 CASSPQGPGVYGYTF
TRBJ2-7 14 TRBV30 CAWRNLGSSYEQYF
TRBJ2-2 12 TRBV6-6 CASRASGGELFF
TRBJ1-4 13 TRBV5-1 CASSGGHLEKLFF
TRBJ1-1 12 TRBV10-3 CATSRGGAEAFF
- 16 TRBV5-1 CASSLGLAGGLYEQYF
TRBJ1-2 14 TRBV5-1 CASSEPGTFYGYTF
TRBJ2-1 15 TRBV10-1 CASSDSAGGYDEQFF
TRBJ2-5 13 TRBV7-2 CASSRDRGETQYF
TRBJ1-5 16 TRBV19 CASSIGAGGGNQPQHF
TRBJ2-7 15 TRBV7-8 CASSPSEHTYYEQYF
TRBJ2-5 16 TRBV4-2 CASSQRGQGSAETQYF
TRBJ1-1 15 TRBV18 CASSLLQGDNTEAFF
TRBJ2-5 13 TRBV7-2 CASSLGGLETQYF
TRBJ1-5 15 TRBV28 CASSLDQGNNQPQHF
TRBJ1-5 15 TRBV11-2 CASSLGGRGNQPQHF
TRBJ2-1 13 TRBV7-8 CASSLGYEGGQFF
TRBJ2-3 14 TRBV28 CASSLVAAGGNAYF
TRBJ2-1 16 TRBV28 CASSFLPSGGYNEQFF
TRBJ1-4 15 TRBV4-1 CASSQAGVASEKLFF